Listed here is a single TCR beta chain. Antigen: not known. This specimen belongs to a study of shared clonotypes between healthy human individuals. Study-level results: Estimated clonotype richness was generally higher in naive than memory subsets.

Clones were sequenced by immunoSEQ multiplex PCR, and TCRdb holds only the in-frame ones, with some missing. The data hold more than 2 million clones, with approximately 94% observed a single time. Germline-derived CDR1 and CDR2 are GTSNPN and SVGIG (reference sequence). CDR3 length equals 16 residues. V was trimmed by 0 bases and J by 2 bases, leaving 16 bases between them. Sequencing input: naive CD4+ T cells sorted from blood. The subset was: CD45RA+ positively selected. This TCR derives from a man aged 18 to 35 in good health. This rearrangement joins TRBV30 to TRBJ1-2, with D tentatively TRBD1 (5 bases). The CDR3 reads CAWSVRGTLPNYGYTF. CDR3 nucleotides: TGTGCCTGGAGTGTACGGGGGACCCTACCCAACTATGGCTACACCTTC. Filled out from reference TRBV30 and TRBJ1-2, the complete variable domain reads SQTIHQWPATLVQPVGSPLSLECTVEGTSNPNLYWYRQAAGRGLQLLFYSVGIGQISSEVPQNLSASRPQDRQFILSSKKLLLSDSGFYLCAWSVRGTLPNYGYTFGSGTRLTVV.